The text below deals with one T cell receptor beta chain. The table came from immunoSEQ multiplex PCR; TCRdb's copy has only in-frame clones and leaves some out. The sample records around 150,000 clones, roughly 82% being singletons. Between the trimmed V and J ends, which lost 0 bases and 3 bases, there was a span of 13 bases. This CDR3 spans 15 amino acids. Germline V gives CDR1 GTSNPN, CDR2 SVGIG (reference sequence). The entry originates in a study of blood T cell repertoires in COVID-19. As for the study in general: Samples came from the United States, Italy and Spain, spanning acute and convalescent COVID-19.

The receptor was isolated from a woman in her 40s with COVID-19, enrolled during active disease. The sequencing sample was made of peripheral blood. The rearrangement uses TRBV30 and TRBJ2-3; no clear D. The chain's CDR3 is CAWSVRKLRTDTQYF. The CDR3 bases are TGTGCCTGGAGTGTGCGTAAGTTACGTACAGATACGCAGTATTTT. Combining the CDR3 with reference TRBV30 and TRBJ2-3 gives the whole variable domain SQTIHQWPATLVQPVGSPLSLECTVEGTSNPNLYWYRQAAGRGLQLLFYSVGIGQISSEVPQNLSASRPQDRQFILSSKKLLLSDSGFYLCAWSVRKLRTDTQYFGPGTRLTVL.